The entry below gives a single TCR beta chain sequence along with its context. The data are from a study of regulatory T cells in long-lasting Graves disease. V shed 0 bases, J shed 5 bases, and the junction held 10 bases outside the gene matches. This CDR3 spans 18 amino acids. Germline assignment: CDR1 SGHNT and CDR2 YYREEE (reference sequence). The time point: newly diagnosed GD, antithyroid drugs for less than 3 months. There was RNA extracted from PBMCs, and the TCR library was made from it. Patients all came to the study from an endocrinology department in Xi'an, China. Relying on iRepertoire HTBI primers and Arm-PCR of CDR3 regions, the team built TCR beta libraries. TCRdb used MiXCR to reprocess the multiplex PCR reads, holding one entry per CDR3 protein. The data contain 390,000 or so distinct CDR3 sequences, about 10% of them singletons. These records were also assigned to another study, of T cells in Graves' hyperthyroidism and ophthalmopathy. From that study: In the first-round RT-PCR of the TCR CDR3, the HTBI primer set was used.

Material: peripheral blood mononuclear cells (PBMCs), obtained at new diagnosis, from a patient treated with antithyroid drugs. The clonotype originates from a woman in her late teens or twenties with Graves disease. The rearrangement joins TRBV5-4 to TRBJ2-1; 11 positions agree with TRBD2. This CDR3 is CASSLGRRLAGLDNEQFF. The DNA for the CDR3 is TGTGCCAGCAGCTTGGGAAGGAGACTAGCGGGGTTGGACAATGAGCAGTTCTTC.